One and the same sample provided the 11 T cell receptor beta chains below, sequenced in a study of beta chain features in type 1 diabetes. Their antigens are not known. Study-wide points: All four CD4+ subsets from Type 1 diabetes patients carried moderately but significantly shorter TCRB CDR3s.

The entirety of the isolated RNA underwent reverse transcription, so expressed TCRB transcripts were sequenced. Only in-frame clones appear in the TCRdb table, and some are missing; sequencing was by immunoSEQ multiplex PCR. This table holds roughly 730,000 clones, around an eighth found once. The sample comprised naive CD4+ T cells from blood. Receptor source: a man aged 18 to 29 with type 1 diabetes.

This clone was counted only a few times. The chain is built from TRBV6-1 and TRBJ2-1; TRBD1 aligns across 8 bases. The ends lost 3 bases at V and 10 bases at J; junction bases unmatched: 11. Germline V gene lookup returns CDR1 MNHNS and CDR2 SASEGT. The CDR3 is 15 amino acids. The CDR3 DNA follows: TGTGCCAGCAGTGACGGGACAGGTAACATCCCCGAGCAGTTCTTC. Protein sequence: CASSDGTGNIPEQFF.

The genes are TRBV7-2 and TRBJ1-5; D remains ambiguous. This CDR3 is 13 amino acids long. Germline loops: CDR1 SGHTA, CDR2 FQGNSA. V was pared by 4 bases and J by 3 bases, with 7 bases between. The CDR3 protein is CASSYAYNQPQHF. The CDR3 DNA is TGTGCCAGCAGCTATGCCTACAATCAGCCCCAGCATTTT.

This clone was observed a few times. The sample has other DNA sequences that encode this CDR3 too. This sequence joins TRBV29-1 and TRBJ1-1; no definite D call. Germline V lookup: CDR1 SQVTM, CDR2 ANQGSEA. Deletions cut 2 bases from V and 4 bases from J, with 5 bases between. This CDR3 comprises 11 residues. The CDR3 protein is CSVELRTEAFF. The CDR3 nucleotides are TGCAGCGTTGAACTGCGCACTGAAGCTTTCTTT.

The chain uses TRBV6-5 and TRBJ1-1; TRBD1 is a possible D gene (6 bases). Trimming pared 8 bases from V and 1 base from J, leaving 11 bases between. From germline, CDR1 is MNHEY and CDR2 SVGAGI. The CDR3 loop spans 13 amino acids. The CDR3 DNA sequence: TGTGCCAGCGGGACAAGCAGGAACACTGAAGCTTTCTTT. Protein product: CASGTSRNTEAFF.

This clone came up a few times. The CDR3 loop is CASSLTDLVGYTF. The CDR3 nucleotides are TGTGCCAGCAGCTTGACCGACCTGGTGGGCTACACCTTC. The gene calls are TRBV6-1 and TRBJ1-2, with D hard to call. CDR1 MNHNS and CDR2 SASEGT come from the germline V gene. The CDR3 totals 13 residues. Deletions cut 6 bases from V and 8 bases from J, with 16 bases between.

This clone turned up a few times. CDR3 protein: CASRDFRGEKLFF. In nucleotides, the CDR3 is TGTGCCAGCCGTGACTTCAGGGGTGAAAAACTGTTTTTT. The genes are TRBV5-8 and TRBJ1-4; D may be TRBD1 (6 bases). Trimming stripped 7 bases from V and 7 bases from J, with 14 bases between. Germline assignment: CDR1 SGHTS and CDR2 YDEGEE. The CDR3 has 13 residues.

V is TRBV6-5 and J is TRBJ2-5; D is undetermined. Germline V gives CDR1 MNHEY, CDR2 SVGAGI. CDR3 length equals 16 residues. V lost 4 bases to trimming and J lost 5 bases, with 20 bases between them. The CDR3: CASSFILPGRQETQYF. The CDR3 DNA sequence: TGTGCCAGCAGTTTTATCCTTCCCGGCCGCCAGGAGACCCAGTACTTC.

The chain has TRBV30 and TRBJ1-1; no clear D gene. The CDR3 is 12 amino acids. Germline V gives CDR1 GTSNPN, CDR2 SVGIG (reference sequence). V was clipped by 5 bases and J by 3 bases, with 10 bases between them. Written as DNA, the CDR3 is TGTGCCTGGGCCCCTGGGGACACTGAAGCTTTCTTT. It translates to CAWAPGDTEAFF.

This clone was observed a handful of times. The chain has TRBV11-2 and TRBJ2-7; D is unclear. The CDR3 has 12 amino acids. The V end lost 5 bases, the J end lost 6 bases, and 11 bases lay between the germline ends. In germline, CDR1 is SGHAT, CDR2 FQNNGV. This CDR3 is CASSPGHFEQYF. CDR3 nucleotides: TGTGCCAGCAGCCCCGGGCATTTCGAGCAGTACTTC.

This clone has more than one count but fewer than ten. CDR3 coding DNA: TGTGCCAGCAGCTTGGGGGATTTGGGGACTGAAGCTTTCTTT. Its protein product is CASSLGDLGTEAFF. The chain recombines TRBV5-6 with TRBJ1-1; no clear D. The CDR3 totals 14 residues. Per the germline V gene, CDR1 is SGHDT and CDR2 is YYEEEE. Trimming pared 0 bases from V and 5 bases from J, leaving 11 bases between.

This chain connects TRBV6-6 to TRBJ1-3, with no clear D. From germline, CDR1 is MNHNY and CDR2 SVGAGI (reference sequence). The CDR3 extends over 12 amino acids. Trimming removed 8 bases at V and 0 bases at J, with 5 bases between. The CDR3 loop reads CASGGSGNTIYF. The CDR3 DNA is TGTGCCAGCGGAGGCTCTGGAAACACCATATATTTT.